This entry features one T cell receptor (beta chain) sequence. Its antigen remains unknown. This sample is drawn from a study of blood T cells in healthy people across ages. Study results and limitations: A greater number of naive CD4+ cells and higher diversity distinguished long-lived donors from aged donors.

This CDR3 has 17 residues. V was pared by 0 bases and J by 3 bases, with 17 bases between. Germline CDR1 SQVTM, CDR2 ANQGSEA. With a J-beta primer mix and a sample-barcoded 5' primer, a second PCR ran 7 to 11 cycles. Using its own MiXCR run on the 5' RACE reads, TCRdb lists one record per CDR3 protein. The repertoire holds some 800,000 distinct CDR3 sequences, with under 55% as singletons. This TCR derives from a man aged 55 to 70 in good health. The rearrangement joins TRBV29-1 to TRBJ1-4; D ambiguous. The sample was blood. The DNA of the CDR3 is TGCAGCGTTGAAGATCGGCAGCCGGGCACGGCTAATGAAAAACTGTTTTTT. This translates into CSVEDRQPGTANEKLFF. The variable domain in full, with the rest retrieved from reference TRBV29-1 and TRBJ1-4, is SAVISQKPSRDICQRGTSLTIQCQVDSQVTMMFWYRQQPGQSLTLIATANQGSEATYESGFVIDKFPISRPNLTFSTLTVSNMSPEDSSIYLCSVEDRQPGTANEKLFFGSGTQLSVL.